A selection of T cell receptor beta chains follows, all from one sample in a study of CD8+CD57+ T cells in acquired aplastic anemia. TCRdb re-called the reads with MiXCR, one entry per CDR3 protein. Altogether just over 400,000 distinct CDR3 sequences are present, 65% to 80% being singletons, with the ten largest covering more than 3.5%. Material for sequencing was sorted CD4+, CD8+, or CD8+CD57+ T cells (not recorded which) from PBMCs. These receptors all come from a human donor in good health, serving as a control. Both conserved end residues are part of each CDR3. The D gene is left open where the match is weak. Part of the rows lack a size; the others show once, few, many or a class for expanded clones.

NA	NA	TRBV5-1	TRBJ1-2	TGCGCCAGCAGCTTGGCCCGGGGAGCGGCCTACACCTTC	CASSLARGAAYTF
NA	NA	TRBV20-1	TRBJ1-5	TGCAGTGCCGACAACAACTATCAGTACAAGCATTTT	CSADNNYQYKHF
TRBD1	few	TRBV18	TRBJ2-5	TGTGCCAGCTCTCCCATTACAGGGGAAGAGACCCAGTACTTC	CASSPITGEETQYF
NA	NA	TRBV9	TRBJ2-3	TGTGCCAGCAGCCTTCAGGGGGGTGGGGGGACCCAGCAGTATTTT	CASSLQGGGGTQQYF
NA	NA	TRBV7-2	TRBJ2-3	TGTGCCAGCAGCGCCCCTGGGGGGGGGCCGGCAGATACGCAGTATTTT	CASSAPGGGPADTQYF
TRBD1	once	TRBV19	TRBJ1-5	TGTGCCAGTAGTCCTCCGACAGGGGGTCTAGGGCAGCCCCAGCATTTT	CASSPPTGGLGQPQHF
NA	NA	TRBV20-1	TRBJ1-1	TGCAGTGCCGTGAGGACAGCCTCGACCACTGAAGCTTTCTTT	CSAVRTASTTEAFF
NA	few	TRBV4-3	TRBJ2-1	TGCGCCAGCAGCCAAGAAAGGGACTTAGAGCATGAGCAGTTCTTC	CASSQERDLEHEQFF
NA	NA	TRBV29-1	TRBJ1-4	TGCAGCGCTACGACAGGAAGGGGTAATGGAAAACTGTTTTTT	CSATTGRGNGKLFF
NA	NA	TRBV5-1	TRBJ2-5	TGCGCCAGCAGCTACCAAGATGCGCAGTACTTC	CASSYQDAQYF
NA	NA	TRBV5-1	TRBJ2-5	TGTGCCAGCAGCATTGCAGGGCCGCCCGAGACCCAGTACTTC	CASSIAGPPETQYF
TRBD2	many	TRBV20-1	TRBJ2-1	TGCAGTGCTACCGGTGGGCGGGGGGGTAGTTCCAATGAGCAGTTCTTC	CSATGGRGGSSNEQFF
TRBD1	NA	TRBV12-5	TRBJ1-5	TGTGCCAGCACTTTAGGGACAGCTCTGAGGCAGCCCCAGCATTTT	CASTLGTALRQPQHF
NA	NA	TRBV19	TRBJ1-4	TGTGCAACTAATGAAAAACTGTTTTTT	CATNEKLFF
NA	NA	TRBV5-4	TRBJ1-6	TGTGCCAGCAGCTGCGAGGGACCAGGGTCACCCCTCCACTTT	CASSCEGPGSPLHF
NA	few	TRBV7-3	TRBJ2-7	TGTGCCAGCAGCTTAGGCCAGTGGTACGAGCAGTACTTC	CASSLGQWYEQYF
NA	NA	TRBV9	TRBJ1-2	TGTGCCAGCAGCCCTACGACTCCTAACTATGGCTACACCTTC	CASSPTTPNYGYTF
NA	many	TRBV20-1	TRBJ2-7	TGCAGTGCTAGGGGAAACAGGGAAGAGTACTTC	CSARGNREEYF
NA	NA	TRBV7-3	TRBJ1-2	TGTGCCAGCACCGCGACTGAAGCTCCCAATGGCCACACCTTC	CASTATEAPNGHTF
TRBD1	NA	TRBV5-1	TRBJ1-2	TGCGCCAGCAGCCTCGGGACAGGGAGTACAGATACGCAGGGCTACACCTTC	CASSLGTGSTDTQGYTF